What follows is one T cell receptor (beta chain) and its context. What it recognizes is unknown. This sample's time point: week 35, safety follow-up. Vaccination comprised doses that each held 300 ug of mutant IDH1 20-mer peptide, plus topical imiquimod. This specimen comes from a study of a mutant IDH1 vaccine in newly diagnosed glioma. Study context: Vaccines were begun 4-6 weeks after radiotherapy alone, or with temozolomide cycles. Mean patient age was about 40 years; approximately 62% were male and around 38% female. Receipt of radiotherapy, temozolomide, or both preceded the study, and most received both.

Overall study results and limits: Among top peripheral T cell clonotypes, changes seemed unrelated to pseudoprogression.

CDR3 length equals 16 residues. Germline-derived CDR1 and CDR2 are MGHRA and YSYEKL. Trimming took 4 bases from V and 7 from J, leaving 23 bases between them. Profiling relied on immunoSEQ multiplex PCR, and the TCRdb table lists in-frame clones only, not all of them. The repertoire holds about 48,000 clones, with roughly 84% as singletons. Here the sequenced sample was PBMCs, taken from a glioma patient whose treatment included an IDH1 peptide vaccine. The V and J genes are TRBV4-1 and TRBJ2-7, with D perhaps given as TRBD1 or TRBD2 (7 bases each). The sequence derives from a man in his forties with glioma. DNA of the CDR3: TGCGCCAGCAGCCTTCGACAGGGAGGGGGTAAGGAGGAGCAGTACTTC. It codes for CASSLRQGGGKEEQYF.